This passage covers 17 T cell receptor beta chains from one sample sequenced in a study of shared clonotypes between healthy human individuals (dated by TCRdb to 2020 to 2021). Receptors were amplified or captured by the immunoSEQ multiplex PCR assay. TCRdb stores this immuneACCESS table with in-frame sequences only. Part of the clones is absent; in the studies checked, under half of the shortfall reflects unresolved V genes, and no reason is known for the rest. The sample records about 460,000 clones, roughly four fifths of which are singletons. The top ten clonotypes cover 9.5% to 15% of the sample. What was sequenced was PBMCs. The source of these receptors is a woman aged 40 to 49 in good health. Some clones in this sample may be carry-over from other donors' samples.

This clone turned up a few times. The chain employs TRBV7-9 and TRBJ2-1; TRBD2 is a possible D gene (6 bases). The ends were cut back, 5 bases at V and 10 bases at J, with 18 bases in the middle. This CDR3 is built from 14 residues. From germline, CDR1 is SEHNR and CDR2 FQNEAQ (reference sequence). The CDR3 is CASSHRAGRGEQFF. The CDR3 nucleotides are TGTGCCAGCAGCCACCGGGCGGGGAGAGGAGAGCAGTTCTTC.

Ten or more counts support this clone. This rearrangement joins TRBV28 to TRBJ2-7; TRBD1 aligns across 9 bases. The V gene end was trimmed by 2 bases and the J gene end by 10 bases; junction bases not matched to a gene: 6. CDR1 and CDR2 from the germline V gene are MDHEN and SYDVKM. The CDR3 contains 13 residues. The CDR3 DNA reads TGTGCCAGCAGTTTAGGGACAGGGAGGCAACAGTACTTC. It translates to CASSLGTGRQQYF.

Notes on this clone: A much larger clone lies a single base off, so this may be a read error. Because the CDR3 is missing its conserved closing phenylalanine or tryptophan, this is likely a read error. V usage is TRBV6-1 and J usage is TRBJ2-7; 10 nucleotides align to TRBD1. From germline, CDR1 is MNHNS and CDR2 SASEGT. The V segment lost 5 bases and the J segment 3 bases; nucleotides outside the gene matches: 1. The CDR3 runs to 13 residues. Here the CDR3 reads CASSWDRGYEQYL. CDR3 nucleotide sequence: TGTGCCAGCAGTTGGGACAGGGGCTACGAGCAGTACCTC.

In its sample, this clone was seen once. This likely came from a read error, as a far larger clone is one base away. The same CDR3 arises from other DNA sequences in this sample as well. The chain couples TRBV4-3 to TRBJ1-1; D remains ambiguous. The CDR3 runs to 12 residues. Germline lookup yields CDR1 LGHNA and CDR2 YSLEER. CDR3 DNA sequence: TGCGCCAGCAGCCATAGAAACACCGAAGCTTTCTTT. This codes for CASSHRNTEAFF.

This CDR3 is CASSSYGTGNQPQHF. The CDR3 DNA is TGTGCCAGCAGCTCTTACGGGACAGGGAATCAGCCCCAGCATTTT. The genes are TRBV7-2 and TRBJ1-5; 9 bases line up with TRBD1. Germline V gives CDR1 SGHTA, CDR2 FQGNSA. The CDR3 extends over 15 amino acids. The trim removed 4 bases at V and 4 bases at J, leaving 5 bases unmatched.

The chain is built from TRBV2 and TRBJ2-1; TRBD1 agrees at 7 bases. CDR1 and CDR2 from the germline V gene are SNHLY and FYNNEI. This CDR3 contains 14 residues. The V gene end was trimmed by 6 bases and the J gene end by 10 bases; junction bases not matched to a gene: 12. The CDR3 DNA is TGTGCCAGCAGAAGCGGACAGGCCACCATGGAGCAGTTCTTC. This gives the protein CASRSGQATMEQFF. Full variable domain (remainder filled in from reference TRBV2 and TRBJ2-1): EPEVTQTPSHQVTQMGQEVILRCVPISNHLYFYWYRQILGQKVEFLVSFYNNEISEKSEIFDDQFSVERPDGSNFTLKIRSTKLEDSAMYFCASRSGQATMEQFFGPGTRLTVL.

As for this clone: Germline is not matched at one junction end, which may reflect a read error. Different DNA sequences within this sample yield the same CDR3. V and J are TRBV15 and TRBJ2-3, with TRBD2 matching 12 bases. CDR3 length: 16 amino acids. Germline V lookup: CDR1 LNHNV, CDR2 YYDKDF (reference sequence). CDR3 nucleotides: TGTGCCACCAGCAGAGATCGACTAGCGGGAGCAGATACGCAATATTTT. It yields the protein CATSRDRLAGADTQYF.

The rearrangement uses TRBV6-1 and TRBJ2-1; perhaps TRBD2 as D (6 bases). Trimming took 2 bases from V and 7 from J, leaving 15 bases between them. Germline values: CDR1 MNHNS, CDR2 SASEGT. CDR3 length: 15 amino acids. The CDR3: CASSETTSPGNEQFF. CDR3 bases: TGTGCCAGCAGTGAAACAACTAGCCCGGGTAATGAGCAGTTCTTC.

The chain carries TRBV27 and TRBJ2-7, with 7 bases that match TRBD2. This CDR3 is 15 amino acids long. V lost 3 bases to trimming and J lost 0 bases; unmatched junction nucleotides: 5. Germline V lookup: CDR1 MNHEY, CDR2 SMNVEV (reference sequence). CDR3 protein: CASSFAGLSSYEQYF. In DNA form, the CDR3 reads TGTGCCAGCAGTTTTGCGGGACTATCCTCCTACGAGCAGTACTTC.

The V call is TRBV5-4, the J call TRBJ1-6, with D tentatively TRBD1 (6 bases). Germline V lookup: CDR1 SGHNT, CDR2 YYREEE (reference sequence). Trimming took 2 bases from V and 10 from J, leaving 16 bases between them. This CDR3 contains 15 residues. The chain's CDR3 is CASSFQTGQASPLHF. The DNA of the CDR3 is TGTGCCAGCAGCTTCCAGACAGGCCAAGCGTCACCCCTCCACTTT.

The CDR3 DNA sequence: TGCAGCGTCTCTAGGGGGCACACGGCTAATGAAAAACTGTTTTTT. Protein sequence: CSVSRGHTANEKLFF. The chain recombines TRBV29-1 with TRBJ1-4; TRBD1 matches at 7 bases. This CDR3 has 15 residues. From germline, CDR1 is SQVTM and CDR2 ANQGSEA. Trimming at V came to 6 bases and at J to 3 bases, leaving 10 bases not matched to a gene.

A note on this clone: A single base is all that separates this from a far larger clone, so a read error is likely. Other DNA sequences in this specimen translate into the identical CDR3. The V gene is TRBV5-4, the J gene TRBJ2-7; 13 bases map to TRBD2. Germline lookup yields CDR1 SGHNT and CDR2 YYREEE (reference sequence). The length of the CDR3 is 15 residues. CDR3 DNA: TGCGCCAGCAGCTTGGCCCAACTAGCGGGAGGGCAGCAGTACTTC. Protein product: CASSLAQLAGGQQYF.

CDR3: CASSLPGEQYF. DNA of the CDR3: TGTGCCAGCTCACTCCCAGGGGAGCAGTACTTC. The chain carries TRBV18 and TRBJ2-7, with a possible D match to TRBD1 (5 bases). The CDR3 is made up of 11 amino acids. Deletions cut 4 bases from V and 7 bases from J, with 8 bases between. Per the germline V gene, CDR1 is KGHSH and CDR2 is LQKENI.

CDR3 nucleotide sequence: TGTGCCAGCAGCTTATCAGGGGGCGTTCGCACCGGGGAGCTGTTTTTT. Translated: CASSLSGGVRTGELFF. V and J are TRBV7-9 and TRBJ2-2; TRBD1 aligns across 8 bases. V lost 2 bases and J lost 4; bases outside the gene matches: 6. Germline V CDR1 and CDR2: SEHNR, FQNEAQ (reference sequence). The CDR3 contains 16 residues.

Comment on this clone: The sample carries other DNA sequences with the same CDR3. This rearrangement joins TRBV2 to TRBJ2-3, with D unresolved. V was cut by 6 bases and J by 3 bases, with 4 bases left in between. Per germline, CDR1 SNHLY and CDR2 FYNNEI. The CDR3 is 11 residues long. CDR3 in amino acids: CASSLTDTQYF. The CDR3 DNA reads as TGTGCCAGCAGCCTGACAGATACGCAGTATTTT.

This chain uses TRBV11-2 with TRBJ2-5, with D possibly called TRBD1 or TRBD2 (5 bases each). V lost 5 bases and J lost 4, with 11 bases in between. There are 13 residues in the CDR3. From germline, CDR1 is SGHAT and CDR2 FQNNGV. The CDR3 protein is CASSQGPRETQYF. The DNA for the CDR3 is TGTGCCAGCAGCCAGGGACCGAGAGAGACCCAGTACTTC.

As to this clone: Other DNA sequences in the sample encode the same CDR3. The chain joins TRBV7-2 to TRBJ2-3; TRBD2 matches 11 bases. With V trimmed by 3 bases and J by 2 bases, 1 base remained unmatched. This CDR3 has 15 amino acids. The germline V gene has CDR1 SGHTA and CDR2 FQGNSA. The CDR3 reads CASSLGLADTDTQYF. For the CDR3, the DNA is TGTGCCAGCAGCTTGGGACTAGCGGACACAGATACGCAGTATTTT.